These 11 T cell receptor beta chains came from one sample sequenced in a study of spatial heterogeneity in lung cancer. TCRdb reanalysed the 5' RACE reads using MiXCR and keeps one entry per CDR3 protein. The top ten clones hold approximately 17% of a sample with some 120,000 distinct CDR3 sequences, 9% to 15% of them seen once. Documented time point: blood at routine non-recurrence follow-up after resection. The authors sequenced whole RNA from tumor, nontumor lung or frozen PBMC without sorting. Sequencing used PBMCs, obtained at follow-up. The receptors stem from a male donor with early-stage non-small cell lung cancer.

This chain links TRBV7-9 with TRBJ2-5; TRBD2 matches at 13 bases. CDR3 length equals 17 residues. CDR1 is SEHNR and CDR2 is FQNEAQ in the germline V gene (reference sequence). V gave up 5 bases and J gave up 1 base; unmatched junction bases: 7. The CDR3 DNA reads as TGTGCCAGCAGCCCCCCCGGACTAGCGGGGGCCCAAGAGACCCAGTACTTC. This encodes CASSPPGLAGAQETQYF.

The chain uses TRBV4-1 and TRBJ1-1, with D maybe TRBD1 (5 bases). The CDR3 spans 15 residues. Germline CDR1 reads MGHRA; CDR2 reads YSYEKL. V lost 1 base to trimming and J lost 1 base, with 10 bases between them. The CDR3 DNA reads TGCGCCAGCAGCCAAGCGAGGGGTTGGAACACTGAAGCTTTCTTT. This encodes CASSQARGWNTEAFF.

This chain joins TRBV9 and TRBJ2-1, with D uncertain. There are 15 residues in the CDR3. V gave up 0 bases and J gave up 4 bases, with 11 bases separating them. Per germline, CDR1 SGDLS and CDR2 YYNGEE. CDR3 bases: TGTGCCAGCAGCGTAGACCAAGCAGAGTACAATGAGCAGTTCTTC. Its protein product is CASSVDQAEYNEQFF.

This clonotype was picked up a small number of times. The chain employs TRBV2 and TRBJ1-6; TRBD1 might be the D (5 bases). Germline V lookup: CDR1 SNHLY, CDR2 FYNNEI. The CDR3 is 15 residues long. Trimming left V 8 bases short and J 2 bases short, with 13 bases between. CDR3 loop: CASGASGPYNSPLHF. The DNA for the CDR3 is TGTGCCAGCGGGGCTTCAGGGCCCTATAATTCACCCCTCCACTTT.

This clonotype has ten or more counts. The V call is TRBV20-1, the J call TRBJ2-7; D unclear. V dropped 4 bases and J dropped 3 bases, with 4 bases sitting between them. The CDR3 runs to 10 residues. CDR1 and CDR2 from the germline V gene are DFQATT and SNEGSKA (reference sequence). The CDR3 here is CSAILYEQYF. The CDR3 DNA reads as TGCAGTGCTATACTCTACGAGCAGTACTTC.

V gene TRBV15 combines with J gene TRBJ2-2; TRBD1 matches 9 bases. With V trimmed by 6 bases and J by 5 bases, 4 bases remained unmatched. CDR1 is LNHNV, CDR2 YYDKDF, per germline (reference sequence). The CDR3 has 14 amino acids. For the CDR3, the DNA is TGTGCCACCAGGGGGACAGGGCGGACCGGGGAGCTGTTTTTT. It specifies CATRGTGRTGELFF.

The rearrangement uses TRBV7-6 and TRBJ2-7; TRBD2 aligns across 10 bases. The CDR3 consists of 15 residues. Germline V CDR1 and CDR2: SGHVS, FNYEAQ. The J segment lost 2 bases and the V segment lost 5 bases, leaving 6 bases of the junction unmatched. The CDR3 sequence: CASSPGTSATYEQYF. CDR3 bases: TGTGCCAGCAGCCCGGGGACTAGCGCCACCTACGAGCAGTACTTC.

This clonotype was seen a few times. In nucleotides, the CDR3 is TGTGCCAGTAGTATGTTACAGGGGTTCAATCAGCCCCAGCATTTT. Its translation is CASSMLQGFNQPQHF. The rearrangement links TRBV19 to TRBJ1-5; 7 bases agree with TRBD1. J lost 3 bases, V lost 3 bases, and 5 bases had no gene match. The CDR3 has 15 residues. Germline CDR1 is LNHDA and CDR2 is SQIVND (reference sequence).

CDR3 sequence (DNA): TGTGCCAGCAGCCCCATCGGACTAGCGGGGTACAATGAGCAGTTCTTC. It is translated as CASSPIGLAGYNEQFF. The rearrangement uses TRBV14 and TRBJ2-1; TRBD2 matches at 12 bases. The V gene end was trimmed by 4 bases and the J gene end by 4 bases; junction bases not matched to a gene: 5. The germline V gene has CDR1 SGHDN and CDR2 FVKESK. The CDR3 consists of 16 residues. Looking up the rest from reference TRBV14 and TRBJ2-1 gives the full variable domain: EAGVTQFPSHSVIEKGQTVTLRCDPISGHDNLYWYRRVMGKEIKFLLHFVKESKQDESGMPNNRFLAERTGGTYSTLKVQPAELEDSGVYFCASSPIGLAGYNEQFFGPGTRLTVL.

This clonotype has just a few counts. The genes are TRBV29-1 and TRBJ1-2; D unresolved. In germline, CDR1 is SQVTM, CDR2 ANQGSEA. CDR3 length equals 12 residues. Trimming pared 2 bases from V and 4 bases from J, leaving 8 bases between. The CDR3 reads CSVEREGYGYTF. For the CDR3, the DNA is TGCAGCGTTGAAAGGGAGGGCTATGGCTACACCTTC.

This chain links TRBV9 with TRBJ1-5; D is unclear. CDR1 is SGDLS, CDR2 YYNGEE, per germline. The CDR3 contains 16 residues. Trimming removed 10 bases from V and 3 bases from J, with 23 bases in between. The CDR3 region has the DNA TGTGCCCCACTCGGTTGCGACGGCAAAATCAATCAGCCCCAGCATTTT. Its protein product is CAPLGCDGKINQPQHF.